This T cell receptor (beta chain) was recorded in a study of Tregs in tolerant kidney transplant recipients. Data came from immunoSEQ multiplex PCR; TCRdb stores just in-frame clones and leaves some out. The profile shows around 50,000 clones, more than 70% of them singletons. Note on this clone: Its target is unknown.

Study conclusions and caveats: Validation in larger populations is needed because few patients were studied.

Germline CDR1 and CDR2: MNHNS and SASEGT. Between the trimmed V and J ends, which lost 4 bases and 0 bases, there was a span of 6 bases. This CDR3 has 14 amino acids. This rearrangement joins TRBV6-1 to TRBJ1-4; D not resolved. Sequencing was done on a sample of CD4+ T cells from blood. This TCR came from a human donor in good health. CDR3 amino acids: CASSGWSTNEKLFF. CDR3 sequence (DNA): TGTGCCAGCAGTGGGTGGTCAACTAATGAAAAACTGTTTTTT.